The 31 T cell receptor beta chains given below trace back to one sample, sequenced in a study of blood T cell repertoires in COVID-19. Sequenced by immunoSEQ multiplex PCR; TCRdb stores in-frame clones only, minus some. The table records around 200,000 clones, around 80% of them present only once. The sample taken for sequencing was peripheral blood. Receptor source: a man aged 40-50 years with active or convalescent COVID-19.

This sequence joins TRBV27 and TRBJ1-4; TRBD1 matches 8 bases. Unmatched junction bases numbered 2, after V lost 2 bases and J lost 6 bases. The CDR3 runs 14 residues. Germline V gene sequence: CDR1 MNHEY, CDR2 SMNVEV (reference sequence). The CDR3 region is CASSLNRGYEKLFF. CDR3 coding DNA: TGTGCCAGCAGTTTAAACAGGGGGTATGAAAAACTGTTTTTT.

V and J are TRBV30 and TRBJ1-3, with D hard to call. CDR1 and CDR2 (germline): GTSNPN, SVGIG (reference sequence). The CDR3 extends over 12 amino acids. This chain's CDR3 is CAFKLSGNTIYF. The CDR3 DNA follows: TGTGCTTTTAAGCTTTCTGGAAACACCATATATTTT.

CDR3 coding DNA: TGTGCCAGCAGCTTAGAGGCAGGGACTATCAAGGAGACCCAGTACTTC. This codes for CASSLEAGTIKETQYF. The V gene is TRBV11-3, the J gene TRBJ2-5, with 7 positions matching TRBD2. V lost 0 bases and J lost 5; bases outside the gene matches: 9. The CDR3 length is 16 residues. In germline, CDR1 is SGHNT, CDR2 YENEEA.

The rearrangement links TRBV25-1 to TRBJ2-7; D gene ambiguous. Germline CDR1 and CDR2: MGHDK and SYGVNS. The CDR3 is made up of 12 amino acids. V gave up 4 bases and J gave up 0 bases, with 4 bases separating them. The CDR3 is CASSGHSYEQYF. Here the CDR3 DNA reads TGTGCCAGCAGTGGACACTCCTACGAGCAGTACTTC.

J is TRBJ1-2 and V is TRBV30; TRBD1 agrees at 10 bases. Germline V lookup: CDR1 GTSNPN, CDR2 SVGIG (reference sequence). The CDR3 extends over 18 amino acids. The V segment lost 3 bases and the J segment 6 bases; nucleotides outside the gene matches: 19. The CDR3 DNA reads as TGTGCCTGGAGAGCTCCCGGGACAGGGACAGGGGCTAAAAATGGCTACACCTTC. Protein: CAWRAPGTGTGAKNGYTF. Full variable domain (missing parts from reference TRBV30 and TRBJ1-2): SQTIHQWPATLVQPVGSPLSLECTVEGTSNPNLYWYRQAAGRGLQLLFYSVGIGQISSEVPQNLSASRPQDRQFILSSKKLLLSDSGFYLCAWRAPGTGTGAKNGYTFGSGTRLTVV.

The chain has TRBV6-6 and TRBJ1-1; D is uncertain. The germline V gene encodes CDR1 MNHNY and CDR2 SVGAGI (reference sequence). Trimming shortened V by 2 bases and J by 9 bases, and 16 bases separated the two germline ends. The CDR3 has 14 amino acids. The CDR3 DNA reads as TGTGCCAGCAGTTACGCGGAATTGGTCGCCCAAGCTTTCTTT. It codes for CASSYAELVAQAFF.

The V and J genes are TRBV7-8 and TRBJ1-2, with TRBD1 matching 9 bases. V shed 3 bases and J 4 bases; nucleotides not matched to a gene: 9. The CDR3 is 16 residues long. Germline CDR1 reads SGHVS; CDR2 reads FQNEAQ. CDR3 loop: CASSLDGTGTLYGYTF. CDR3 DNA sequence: TGTGCCAGCAGCTTGGATGGGACAGGGACCCTCTATGGCTACACCTTC. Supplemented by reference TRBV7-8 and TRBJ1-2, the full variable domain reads GAGVSQSPRYKVAKRGQDVALRCDPISGHVSLFWYQQALGQGPEFLTYFQNEAQLDKSGLPSDRFFAERPEGSVSTLKIQRTQQEDSAVYLCASSLDGTGTLYGYTFGSGTRLTVV.

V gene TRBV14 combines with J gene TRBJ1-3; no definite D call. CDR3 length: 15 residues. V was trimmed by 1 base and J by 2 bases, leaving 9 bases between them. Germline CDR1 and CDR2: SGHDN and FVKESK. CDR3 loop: CASSQVDNAGNTIYF. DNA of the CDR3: TGTGCCAGCAGCCAAGTAGACAACGCTGGAAACACCATATATTTT.

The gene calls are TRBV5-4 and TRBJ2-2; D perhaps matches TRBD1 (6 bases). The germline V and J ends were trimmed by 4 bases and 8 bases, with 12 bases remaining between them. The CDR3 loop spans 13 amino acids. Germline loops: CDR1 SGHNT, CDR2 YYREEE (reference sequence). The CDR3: CASSVGTGGELFF. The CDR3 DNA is TGTGCCAGCAGCGTAGGAACAGGGGGGGAGCTGTTTTTT.

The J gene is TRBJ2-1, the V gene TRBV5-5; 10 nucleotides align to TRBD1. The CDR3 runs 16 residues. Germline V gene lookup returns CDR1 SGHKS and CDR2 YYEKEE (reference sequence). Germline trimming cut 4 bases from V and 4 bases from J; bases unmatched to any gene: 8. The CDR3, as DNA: TGTGCCAGCAGCAGTACCGGGACAGGGGATTACAATGAGCAGTTCTTC. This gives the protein CASSSTGTGDYNEQFF. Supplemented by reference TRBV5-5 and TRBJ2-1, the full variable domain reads DAGVTQSPTHLIKTRGQQVTLRCSPISGHKSVSWYQQVLGQGPQFIFQYYEKEERGRGNFPDRFSARQFPNYSSELNVNALLLGDSALYLCASSSTGTGDYNEQFFGPGTRLTVL.

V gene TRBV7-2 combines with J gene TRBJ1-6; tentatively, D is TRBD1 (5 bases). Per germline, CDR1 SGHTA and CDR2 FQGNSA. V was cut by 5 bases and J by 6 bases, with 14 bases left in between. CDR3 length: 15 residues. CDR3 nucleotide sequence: TGTGCCAGCAGCCCCAACCCAGGGTCTAATTCACCCCTCCACTTT. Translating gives CASSPNPGSNSPLHF.

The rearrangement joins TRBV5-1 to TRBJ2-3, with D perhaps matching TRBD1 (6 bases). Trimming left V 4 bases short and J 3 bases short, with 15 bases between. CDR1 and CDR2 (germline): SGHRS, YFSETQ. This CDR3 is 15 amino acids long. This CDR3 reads CASSGGQLLTDTQYF. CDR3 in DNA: TGCGCCAGCAGCGGCGGACAGCTCCTGACAGATACGCAGTATTTT.

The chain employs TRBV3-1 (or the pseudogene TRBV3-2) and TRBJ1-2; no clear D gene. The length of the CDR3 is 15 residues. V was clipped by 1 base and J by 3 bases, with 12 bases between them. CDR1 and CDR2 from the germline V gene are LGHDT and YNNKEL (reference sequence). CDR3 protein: CASSQGPSAHYGYTF. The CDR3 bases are TGTGCCAGCAGCCAAGGTCCGAGTGCACACTATGGCTACACCTTC.

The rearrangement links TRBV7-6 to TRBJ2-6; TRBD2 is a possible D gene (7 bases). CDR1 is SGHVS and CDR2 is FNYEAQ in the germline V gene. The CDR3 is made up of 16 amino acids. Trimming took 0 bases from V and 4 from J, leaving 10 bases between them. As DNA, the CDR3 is TGTGCCAGCAGCTTAGCGGGGGGGCTCGGGGCCAACGTCCTGACTTTC. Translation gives CASSLAGGLGANVLTF.

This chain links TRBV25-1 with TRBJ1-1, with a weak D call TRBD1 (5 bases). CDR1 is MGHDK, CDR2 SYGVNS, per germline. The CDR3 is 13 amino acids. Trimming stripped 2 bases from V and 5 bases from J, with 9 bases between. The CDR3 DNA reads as TGTGCCAGCAGTGAAATCGGGGGGACTGAAGCTTTCTTT. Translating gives CASSEIGGTEAFF.

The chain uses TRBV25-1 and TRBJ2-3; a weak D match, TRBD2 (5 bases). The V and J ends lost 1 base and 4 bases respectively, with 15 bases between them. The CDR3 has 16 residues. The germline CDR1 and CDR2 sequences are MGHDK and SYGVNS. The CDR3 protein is CASSELEMDSADTQYF. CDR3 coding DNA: TGTGCCAGCAGTGAATTAGAGATGGATAGCGCAGATACGCAGTATTTT.

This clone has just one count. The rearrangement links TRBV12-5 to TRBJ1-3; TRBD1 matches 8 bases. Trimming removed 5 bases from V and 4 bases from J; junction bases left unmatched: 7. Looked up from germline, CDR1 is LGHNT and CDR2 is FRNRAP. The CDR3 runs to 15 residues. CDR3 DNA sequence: TGTGCTAGTGGTCTCTCCCGGACAGGGGGAAACACCATATATTTT. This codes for CASGLSRTGGNTIYF. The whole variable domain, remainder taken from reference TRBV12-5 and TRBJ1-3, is DARVTQTPRHKVTEMGQEVTMRCQPILGHNTVFWYRQTMMQGLELLAYFRNRAPLDDSGMPKDRFSAEMPDATLATLKIQPSEPRDSAVYFCASGLSRTGGNTIYFGEGSWLTVV.

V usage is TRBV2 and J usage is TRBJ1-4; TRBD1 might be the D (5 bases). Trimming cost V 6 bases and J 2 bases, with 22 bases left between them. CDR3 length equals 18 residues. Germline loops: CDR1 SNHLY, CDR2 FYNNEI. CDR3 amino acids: CASRGRQTPGGTNEKLFF. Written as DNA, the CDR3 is TGTGCCAGCAGGGGCCGACAGACCCCGGGGGGGACTAATGAAAAACTGTTTTTT.

This CDR3 reads CAWTPDSVTGNTIYF. The CDR3 nucleotides are TGTGCCTGGACCCCTGACAGTGTGACTGGAAACACCATATATTTT. The V and J genes are TRBV30 and TRBJ1-3; a possible D gene is TRBD1 (5 bases). Between the trimmed V and J ends, which lost 4 bases and 2 bases, there was a span of 15 bases. From germline, CDR1 is GTSNPN and CDR2 SVGIG (reference sequence). This CDR3 spans 15 amino acids.

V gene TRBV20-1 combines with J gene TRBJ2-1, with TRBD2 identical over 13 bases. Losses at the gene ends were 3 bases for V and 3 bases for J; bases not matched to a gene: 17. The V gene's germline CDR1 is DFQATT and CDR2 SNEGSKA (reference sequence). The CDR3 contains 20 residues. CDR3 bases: TGCAGTGCTAGTTGGGGCGCGGGACTAGCGGGATCCCACCACTACAATGAGCAGTTCTTC. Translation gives CSASWGAGLAGSHHYNEQFF.

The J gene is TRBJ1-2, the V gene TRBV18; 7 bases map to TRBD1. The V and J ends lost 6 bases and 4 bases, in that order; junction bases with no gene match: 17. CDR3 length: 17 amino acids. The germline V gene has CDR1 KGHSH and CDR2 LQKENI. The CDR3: CASSVDRVRELTYGYTF. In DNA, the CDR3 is TGTGCCAGCTCCGTAGACAGGGTACGGGAACTCACCTATGGCTACACCTTC.

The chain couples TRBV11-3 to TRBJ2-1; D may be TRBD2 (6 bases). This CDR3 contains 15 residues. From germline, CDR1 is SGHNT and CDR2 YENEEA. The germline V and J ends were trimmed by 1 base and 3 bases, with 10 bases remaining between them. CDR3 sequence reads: CASSLGDSNYNEQFF. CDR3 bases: TGTGCCAGCAGCTTAGGGGACTCAAACTACAATGAGCAGTTCTTC.

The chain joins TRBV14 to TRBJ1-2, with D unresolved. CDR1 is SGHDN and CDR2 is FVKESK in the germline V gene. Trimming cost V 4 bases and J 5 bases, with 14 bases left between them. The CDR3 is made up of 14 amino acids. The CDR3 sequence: CASSRSGSGYGYTF. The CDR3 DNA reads TGTGCCAGCAGCCGGAGCGGGAGCGGTTATGGCTACACCTTC.

The CDR3 region is CASSPRDTRYTEAFF. The DNA for the CDR3 is TGTGCCAGCAGCCCCCGGGACACCCGGTACACTGAAGCTTTCTTT. J is TRBJ1-1 and V is TRBV11-3, with D possibly matching TRBD1 (6 bases). This CDR3 comprises 15 residues. From germline, CDR1 is SGHNT and CDR2 YENEEA. The V gene lost 5 bases and the J gene lost 3 bases, with 16 bases spanning the gap.

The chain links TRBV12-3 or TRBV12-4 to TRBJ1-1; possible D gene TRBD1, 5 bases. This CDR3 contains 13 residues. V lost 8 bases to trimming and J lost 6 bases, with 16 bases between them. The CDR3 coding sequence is TGTGCCAGCGCATTTTGGGGCGCGGCTGAAGCTTTCTTT. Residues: CASAFWGAAEAFF.

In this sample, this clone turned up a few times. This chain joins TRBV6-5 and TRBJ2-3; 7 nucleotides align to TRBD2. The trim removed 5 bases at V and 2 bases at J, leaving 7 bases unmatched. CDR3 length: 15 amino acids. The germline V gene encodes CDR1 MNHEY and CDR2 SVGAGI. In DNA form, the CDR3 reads TGTGCCAGCAGTCCGGGCAGCGGGGACACAGATACGCAGTATTTT. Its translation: CASSPGSGDTDTQYF.

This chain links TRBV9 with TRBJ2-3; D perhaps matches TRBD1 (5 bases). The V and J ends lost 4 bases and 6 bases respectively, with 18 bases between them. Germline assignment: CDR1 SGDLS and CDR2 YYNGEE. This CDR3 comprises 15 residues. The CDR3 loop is CASSQGAQWSDTQYF. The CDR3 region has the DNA TGTGCCAGCAGCCAAGGGGCCCAATGGAGTGATACGCAGTATTTT. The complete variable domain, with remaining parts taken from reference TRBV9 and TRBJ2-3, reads DSGVTQTPKHLITATGQRVTLRCSPRSGDLSVYWYQQSLDQGLQFLIQYYNGEERAKGNILERFSAQQFPDLHSELNLSSLELGDSALYFCASSQGAQWSDTQYFGPGTRLTVL.

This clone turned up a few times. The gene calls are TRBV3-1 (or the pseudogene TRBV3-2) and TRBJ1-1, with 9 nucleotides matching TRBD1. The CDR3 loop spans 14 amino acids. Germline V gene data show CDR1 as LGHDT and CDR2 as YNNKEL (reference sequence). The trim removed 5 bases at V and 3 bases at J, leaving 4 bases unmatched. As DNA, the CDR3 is TGTGCCAGCAGCTTACAGGGGGCGTACACTGAAGCTTTCTTT. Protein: CASSLQGAYTEAFF.

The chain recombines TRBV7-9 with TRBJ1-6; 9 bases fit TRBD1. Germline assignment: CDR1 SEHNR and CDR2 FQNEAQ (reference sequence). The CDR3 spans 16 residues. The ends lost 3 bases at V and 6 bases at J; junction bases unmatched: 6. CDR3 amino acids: CASSLVQGAANSPLHF. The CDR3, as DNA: TGTGCCAGCAGCTTGGTACAGGGGGCCGCTAATTCACCCCTCCACTTT.

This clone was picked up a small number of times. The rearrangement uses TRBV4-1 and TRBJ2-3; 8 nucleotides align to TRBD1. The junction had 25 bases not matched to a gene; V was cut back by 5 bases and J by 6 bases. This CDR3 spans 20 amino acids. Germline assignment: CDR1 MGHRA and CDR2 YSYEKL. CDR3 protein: CASSGRPLLDRDGGVDTQYF. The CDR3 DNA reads TGCGCCAGCAGCGGAAGGCCCCTTTTGGACAGGGACGGAGGCGTGGATACGCAGTATTTT.

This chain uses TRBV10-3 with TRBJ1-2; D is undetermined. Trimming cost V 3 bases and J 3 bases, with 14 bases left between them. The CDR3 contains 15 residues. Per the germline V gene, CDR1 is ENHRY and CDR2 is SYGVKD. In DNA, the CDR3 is TGTGCCATCAGTGAAACGGAGGGATTGGACTATGGCTACACCTTC. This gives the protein CAISETEGLDYGYTF.